This T cell receptor beta chain was sequenced for a study of graft-versus-host responses after intestinal transplantation. On the study more broadly: Recipients had multivisceral, liver-intestinal, or isolated intestinal transplants. Anti-thymocyte globulin served as induction for all recipients, who then took tacrolimus and steroids for three to four years.

Assay: immunoSEQ multiplex PCR; the TCRdb copy retains only in-frame clones and omits some. The sample holds under 20,000 clones; 86% are singletons and the top ten take about 9.4%. Study-level findings and limits: GvH clones turned up in recipient marrow; some had shown up first in ileum or blood. Those patients showing graft-donor T cell macrochimerism displayed high graft-versus-host to host-versus-graft clonal ratios in allografts.

The CDR3 spans 15 residues. With V trimmed by 1 base and J by 7 bases, 3 bases remained unmatched. The germline V gene has CDR1 SEHNR and CDR2 FQNEAQ (reference sequence). This clone has a single count. Its antigen is as yet unknown. The input for sequencing was PBMCs, taken about 230 days after intestinal transplant. This sequence was found in a human patient who received an intestinal transplant, so some T cells may come from the graft donor. The chain recombines TRBV7-9 with TRBJ2-3; 12 bases agree with TRBD2. The CDR3 protein is CASSLETSGGYTQYF. The CDR3 DNA reads as TGTGCCAGCAGCTTAGAGACTAGCGGGGGATATACGCAGTATTTT. Full variable domain (outside the CDR3, taken from reference TRBV7-9 and TRBJ2-3): DTGVSQNPRHKITKRGQNVTFRCDPISEHNRLYWYRQTLGQGPEFLTYFQNEAQLEKSRLLSDRFSAERPKGSFSTLEIQRTEQGDSAMYLCASSLETSGGYTQYFGPGTRLTVL.